Reported below is one TCR beta chain. The source of the sample is a study of blood T cell repertoires in COVID-19. Using immunoSEQ multiplex PCR, the repertoire was profiled, and TCRdb retains in-frame clones only, with some absent. The profile shows around 250,000 clones, around 80% of them singletons. CDR1 is MDHEN and CDR2 is SYDVKM in the germline V gene. V lost 4 bases to trimming and J lost 5 bases, with 12 bases between them. CDR3 length: 14 amino acids. All recovered Cohort 3 donors got two negative PCRs, got clearance, or saw symptom resolution. Material for sequencing was PBMCs or T cells enriched from blood (not recorded which). The TCR originated in a middle-aged man who had recovered from COVID-19. This chain uses TRBV28 with TRBJ1-5; no reliable D call. The CDR3 DNA is TGTGCCAGCAGTTCCTCCCGGGTCCATCAGCCCCAGCATTTT. It yields the protein CASSSSRVHQPQHF.